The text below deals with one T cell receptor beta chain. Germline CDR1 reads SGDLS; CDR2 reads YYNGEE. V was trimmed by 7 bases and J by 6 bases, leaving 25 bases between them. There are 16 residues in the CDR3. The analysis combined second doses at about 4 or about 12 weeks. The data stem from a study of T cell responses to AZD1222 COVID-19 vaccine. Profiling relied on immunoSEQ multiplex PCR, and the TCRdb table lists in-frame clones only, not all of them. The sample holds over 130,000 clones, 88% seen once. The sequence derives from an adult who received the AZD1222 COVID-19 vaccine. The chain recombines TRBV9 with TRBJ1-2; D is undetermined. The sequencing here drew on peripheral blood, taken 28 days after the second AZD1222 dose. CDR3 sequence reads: CASAPQSLTRMDGYTF. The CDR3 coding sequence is TGTGCCAGCGCACCCCAGAGTCTCACTCGAATGGATGGCTACACCTTC.